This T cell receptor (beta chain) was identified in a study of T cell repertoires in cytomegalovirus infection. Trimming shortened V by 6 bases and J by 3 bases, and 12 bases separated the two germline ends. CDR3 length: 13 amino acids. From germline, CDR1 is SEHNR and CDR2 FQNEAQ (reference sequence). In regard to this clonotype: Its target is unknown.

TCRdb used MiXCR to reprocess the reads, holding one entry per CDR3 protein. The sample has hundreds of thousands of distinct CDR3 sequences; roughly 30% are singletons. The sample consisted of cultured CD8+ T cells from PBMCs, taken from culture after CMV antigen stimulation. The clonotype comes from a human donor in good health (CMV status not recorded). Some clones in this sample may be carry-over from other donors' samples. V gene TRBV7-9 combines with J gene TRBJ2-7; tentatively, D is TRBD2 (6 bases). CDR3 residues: CASSQEGSYEQYF. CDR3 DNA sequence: TGTGCCAGCAGTCAGGAGGGGAGCTACGAGCAGTACTTC.